This T cell receptor (beta chain) is from a study of cytomegalovirus exposure and HLA in healthy donors. The PCR contained 60 Vbeta and 13 Jbeta primers. Repertoires were generated with immunoSEQ multiplex PCR, while TCRdb's copy carries only in-frame clones and drops some. Among about 100,000 clones listed, around four fifths were seen once. Donors in the study were healthy people who gave bone marrow. Notes on this clone: Its antigen is not known.

Germline V gene sequence: CDR1 GTSNPN, CDR2 SVGIG (reference sequence). The V segment lost 7 bases and the J segment 8 bases; nucleotides outside the gene matches: 10. The CDR3 contains 12 residues. Study results and limitations: In a later analysis, the majority of CMV-associated beta chains seemingly showed HLA restriction.

The rearrangement joins TRBV30 to TRBJ1-2; 7 nucleotides line up with TRBD1. This TCR came from a man aged 40-50 years in good health and CMV-seronegative. Sequencing used PBMCs. The CDR3: CASGTVRKGYTF. The CDR3 DNA sequence: TGTGCCTCAGGGACAGTTCGAAAAGGCTACACCTTC.